A single sample gave rise to the 17 T cell receptor beta chains below, sequenced in a study of T cells in lung cancer brain metastases. Repertoires were generated with immunoSEQ multiplex PCR, while TCRdb's copy carries only in-frame clones and drops some. Of over 1,400 clones listed, roughly nine tenths are singletons. What was sequenced was tumor tissue from a brain metastasis. These receptor sequences come from a woman between 50 and 59 years old with non-small cell lung cancer that had spread to the brain.

This clone was recorded once. The chain links TRBV27 to TRBJ1-2, with 7 bases matching TRBD1. Germline-derived CDR1 and CDR2 are MNHEY and SMNVEV (reference sequence). The ends lost 0 bases at V and 3 bases at J; junction bases unmatched: 4. CDR3 length: 15 residues. DNA of the CDR3: TGTGCCAGCAGTTTATCGCTCAGGGGGTACTATGGCTACACCTTC. This translates into CASSLSLRGYYGYTF.

The V gene is TRBV4-3, the J gene TRBJ2-5; D unresolved. V was pared by 0 bases and J by 4 bases, with 12 bases between. The germline CDR1 and CDR2 sequences are LGHNA and YSLEER. There are 15 residues in the CDR3. In DNA form, the CDR3 reads TGCGCCAGCAGCCAAGAGTCCTCCCATGGAGAGACCCAGTACTTC. This sequence encodes CASSQESSHGETQYF.

The chain is built from TRBV11-2 and TRBJ1-1, with D unresolved. This CDR3 is 13 amino acids long. The V and J ends lost 2 bases and 4 bases respectively, with 8 bases between them. Germline V gene lookup returns CDR1 SGHAT and CDR2 FQNNGV. The CDR3 loop is CASSLHMSTEAFF. Here the CDR3 DNA reads TGTGCCAGCAGCTTACATATGAGCACTGAAGCTTTCTTT.

This clone was counted between two and nine times. This chain connects TRBV7-8 to TRBJ2-7, with D unresolved. The germline CDR1 and CDR2 sequences are SGHVS and FQNEAQ. The CDR3 is 14 residues long. Trimming pared 3 bases from V and 0 bases from J, leaving 9 bases between. The chain's CDR3 is CASSLNQPSYEQYF. CDR3 DNA sequence: TGTGCCAGCAGCTTGAACCAGCCCTCCTACGAGCAGTACTTC. Complete variable domain (other parts from reference TRBV7-8 and TRBJ2-7): GAGVSQSPRYKVAKRGQDVALRCDPISGHVSLFWYQQALGQGPEFLTYFQNEAQLDKSGLPSDRFFAERPEGSVSTLKIQRTQQEDSAVYLCASSLNQPSYEQYFGPGTRLTVT.

A remark on this clone: Sequence at one end of the junction differs from germline and may be a read error. The V gene is TRBV7-7, the J gene TRBJ2-1, with D tentatively TRBD2 (6 bases). Germline-derived CDR1 and CDR2 are SSHAT and FNYEAQ (reference sequence). This CDR3 has 15 residues. DNA for the CDR3: TGTGCTAGCAGCTTAGGGTCCGGGCGGGGCGGTGAGCAGTTCTTC. Protein product: CASSLGSGRGGEQFF.

This chain uses TRBV10-3 with TRBJ1-5; 9 positions match TRBD1. CDR1 is ENHRY, CDR2 SYGVKD, per germline. Trimming took 10 bases from V and 4 from J; bases not matched to a gene: 11. The CDR3 is 15 residues long. DNA for the CDR3: TGTGCCACCCAAAAGGACAGGGGTGAGAATCAGCCCCAGCATTTT. Its protein is CATQKDRGENQPQHF.

The chain uses TRBV1 and TRBJ1-2. TRBV1 is tagged as a pseudogene. The CDR3 contains 16 residues. CDR3 DNA: TGCACCAGCAGCCAAGATTACGTACGGGGAAACTATGGCTACACCTTC. This encodes CTSSQDYVRGNYGYTF.

J is TRBJ2-3 and V is TRBV4-3, with 9 bases lining up with TRBD1. The germline gives CDR1 LGHNA, CDR2 YSLEER. There are 15 residues in the CDR3. With V trimmed by 4 bases and J by 4 bases, 6 bases remained unmatched. The CDR3 DNA follows: TGCGCCAGCAGCCCCCGGGACAGGGAGTCAGATACGCAGTATTTT. Translation: CASSPRDRESDTQYF.

The J gene is TRBJ1-3, the V gene TRBV5-1; D is unresolved. This CDR3 is built from 14 residues. From germline, CDR1 is SGHRS and CDR2 YFSETQ. Trimming took off 0 bases at V and 0 bases at J, with 4 bases between the two ends. The DNA for the CDR3 is TGCGCCAGCAGCTTGGGCAGCTCTGGAAACACCATATATTTT. The encoded protein is CASSLGSSGNTIYF.

V gene TRBV28 combines with J gene TRBJ1-5; TRBD1 is a possible D gene (5 bases). CDR1 is MDHEN, CDR2 SYDVKM, per germline. The V gene lost 5 bases and the J gene lost 6 bases, with 11 bases spanning the gap. The CDR3 totals 13 residues. The CDR3 is CASSAGGVQPQHF. As DNA, the CDR3 is TGTGCCAGCAGTGCCGGGGGGGTTCAGCCCCAGCATTTT.

In nucleotides, the CDR3 is TGTGCCAGCAGTTACGACGTGAACACTGAAGCTTTCTTT. This gives the protein CASSYDVNTEAFF. The genes are TRBV6-6 and TRBJ1-1; D unresolved. This CDR3 is 13 amino acids long. V lost 2 bases and J lost 0, with 4 bases in between. Per germline, CDR1 MNHNY and CDR2 SVGAGI (reference sequence).

This rearrangement joins TRBV29-1 to TRBJ1-2; 10 bases align to TRBD1. The germline V gene has CDR1 SQVTM and CDR2 ANQGSEA. Losses at the gene ends were 7 bases for V and 0 bases for J; bases not matched to a gene: 2. CDR3 length: 13 amino acids. Here the CDR3 reads CSAGTGANYGYTF. The CDR3 nucleotides are TGCAGCGCTGGGACAGGGGCTAACTATGGCTACACCTTC.

The chain couples TRBV5-1 to TRBJ2-4, with 8 bases matching TRBD2. This CDR3 has 16 residues. The germline V gene encodes CDR1 SGHRS and CDR2 YFSETQ. The J segment lost 2 bases and the V segment lost 2 bases, leaving 6 bases of the junction unmatched. The chain's CDR3 is CASSLTSGLSKNIQYF. Here the CDR3 DNA reads TGCGCCAGCAGCTTAACTAGCGGCCTGTCCAAAAACATTCAGTACTTC.

The chain is built from TRBV18 and TRBJ2-3; no clear D. This CDR3 region has 15 residues. V lost 0 bases and J 2 bases, leaving 9 bases between the germline ends. The germline gives CDR1 KGHSH, CDR2 LQKENI. CDR3 in amino acids: CASSPPGLLTDTQYF. CDR3 sequence (DNA): TGTGCCAGCTCACCACCAGGTTTGCTCACAGATACGCAGTATTTT.

This clone was recorded once. The chain carries TRBV29-1 and TRBJ1-1, with D unclear. The germline V gene encodes CDR1 SQVTM and CDR2 ANQGSEA. The CDR3 contains 12 residues. V shed 5 bases and J shed 1 base, with 8 bases lying between them. The CDR3 DNA is TGCAGCGTTCAGTGGGGGAACACTGAAGCTTTCTTT. This gives the protein CSVQWGNTEAFF.

The V and J genes are TRBV15 and TRBJ2-5; maybe TRBD2 (5 bases). The germline V gene encodes CDR1 LNHNV and CDR2 YYDKDF (reference sequence). The V end was cut by 0 bases, the J end by 0 bases, with 14 bases between. The CDR3 totals 17 residues. The CDR3 is CATSRDLARANQETQYF. Here the CDR3 DNA reads TGTGCCACCAGCAGAGACCTAGCTAGAGCGAACCAAGAGACCCAGTACTTC.

This clone appeared a few times. The chain links TRBV6-1 to TRBJ2-3; no reliable D call. The CDR3 covers 14 residues. Germline V CDR1 and CDR2: MNHNS, SASEGT. V gave up 1 base and J gave up 6 bases, with 11 bases separating them. The DNA for the CDR3 is TGTGCCAGCAGTGAAGTCTCGCGTCCTGATACGCAGTATTTT. It encodes CASSEVSRPDTQYF.